The source of this TCR beta chain is a study of OX40 agonist ivuxolimab in advanced cancers. Study information: Mean age about 60 years, range about 23 to 85; 82.7% male.

Libraries were prepared by immunoSEQ multiplex PCR; TCRdb keeps only in-frame clonotypes and omits some of them. The sample gives 35,000 to 40,000 clones, around 80% of which show up once; around 12% is in the top ten. CDR3 size: 19 residues. The junction had 12 bases not matched to a gene; V was cut back by 7 bases and J by 0 bases. Germline V gene lookup returns CDR1 SNHLY and CDR2 FYNNEI. Sequencing used CD4+ or CD8+ T cells sorted from blood, obtained in a trial of the OX40 agonist ivuxolimab. The chain employs TRBV2 and TRBJ2-1; 13 bases agree with TRBD2. This sequence originates from an adult with an advanced solid tumor such as melanoma, head and neck, liver or kidney cancer. CDR3 loop: CASKNTGTSGTSSYNEQFF. DNA of the CDR3: TGTGCCAGCAAAAACACGGGGACTAGCGGGACCTCCTCCTACAATGAGCAGTTCTTC.